Following are 22 T cell receptor beta chains from one sample sequenced in a study of preoperative IRX-2 immunotherapy in early breast cancer. Treatment specified: preoperative locoregional IRX-2 cytokine immunotherapy. The data were produced by immunoSEQ multiplex PCR, yet TCRdb's version contains in-frame clones alone and is incomplete. The sample includes roughly 23,000 clones, 85% to 90% seen only once; the top ten take roughly 8.6%. The material was tumor tissue, obtained after IRX-2 immunotherapy. These receptors were collected from a human donor with breast cancer.

The V and J genes are TRBV7-8 and TRBJ2-3, with D tentatively TRBD2 (6 bases). The CDR3 has 14 amino acids. Germline CDR1 and CDR2: SGHVS and FQNEAQ. V lost 7 bases and J lost 3, with 14 bases in between. Here the CDR3 reads CASNFGGATDTQYF. As DNA, the CDR3 is TGTGCCAGCAACTTTGGAGGGGCGACAGATACGCAGTATTTT.

J is TRBJ2-4 and V is TRBV30; D may be TRBD1 (6 bases). The germline V gene encodes CDR1 GTSNPN and CDR2 SVGIG (reference sequence). The V and J ends lost 3 bases and 6 bases respectively, with 6 bases between them. The CDR3 consists of 11 residues. The CDR3 coding sequence is TGTGCCTGGAGACAGGGAAACATTCAGTACTTC. It translates to CAWRQGNIQYF.

The gene calls are TRBV28 and TRBJ1-4; possibly TRBD1 for D (6 bases). This CDR3 has 13 residues. Germline-derived CDR1 and CDR2 are MDHEN and SYDVKM. With 6 bases removed from V and 8 bases from J, the gap between germline ends came to 13 bases. CDR3 region: CASRGGVSEKLFF. The CDR3 DNA is TGTGCCAGCAGAGGGGGGGTTAGCGAAAAACTGTTTTTT.

V usage is TRBV9 and J usage is TRBJ2-3; 8 bases line up with TRBD2. The trim removed 3 bases at V and 2 bases at J, leaving 11 bases unmatched. CDR1 is SGDLS, CDR2 YYNGEE, per germline. The length of the CDR3 is 17 residues. The CDR3: CASSERGTGGYTDTQYF. CDR3 coding DNA: TGTGCCAGCAGCGAGAGGGGAACGGGGGGGTACACAGATACGCAGTATTTT.

This clone was seen only a few times. The genes are TRBV19 and TRBJ2-7, with 7 bases identical to TRBD2. The CDR3 is made up of 13 amino acids. V was clipped by 8 bases and J by 5 bases; unmatched bases: 9. Germline values: CDR1 LNHDA, CDR2 SQIVND (reference sequence). CDR3 in DNA: TGTGCCAGTCGATCCCGGAGCGGGGACGAGCAGTACTTC. Translated, it gives CASRSRSGDEQYF.

The chain recombines TRBV13 with TRBJ2-5; 9 bases are a match to TRBD2. CDR3 length equals 15 residues. Trimming at V came to 4 bases and at J to 1 base, leaving 4 bases not matched to a gene. Germline values: CDR1 PRHDT, CDR2 FYEKMQ (reference sequence). In nucleotides, the CDR3 is TGTGCCAGCAGCTCCCCGGGACTAGCCCAAGAGACCCAGTACTTC. It translates to CASSSPGLAQETQYF.

The chain links TRBV18 to TRBJ2-7; maybe TRBD1 (5 bases). Trimming removed 0 bases at V and 7 bases at J, with 16 bases between. This CDR3 has 15 amino acids. Germline V CDR1 and CDR2: KGHSH, LQKENI. CDR3 in DNA: TGTGCCAGCTCACCACCGGGCAGGGCAGTGGGTGAGCAGTACTTC. This encodes CASSPPGRAVGEQYF.

V usage is TRBV10-2 and J usage is TRBJ1-2; D remains ambiguous. The germline V gene encodes CDR1 WSHSY and CDR2 SAAADI. This CDR3 has 14 amino acids. With 2 bases removed from V and 7 bases from J, the gap between germline ends came to 14 bases. The CDR3: CASSEIGVSPGYTF. CDR3 DNA: TGCGCCAGCAGTGAGATTGGGGTTAGTCCTGGCTACACCTTC.

The chain links TRBV11-3 to TRBJ1-2, with a weak D call TRBD1 (5 bases). Per germline, CDR1 SGHNT and CDR2 YENEEA. V was clipped by 4 bases and J by 5 bases, with 11 bases between them. The CDR3 has 13 amino acids. CDR3: CASSSDQGYGYTF. CDR3 nucleotide sequence: TGTGCCAGCAGCTCGGATCAGGGTTATGGCTACACCTTC.

The V gene is TRBV2, the J gene TRBJ2-7; D not certain. The germline V and J ends were trimmed by 2 bases and 6 bases, with 5 bases remaining between them. From germline, CDR1 is SNHLY and CDR2 FYNNEI. This CDR3 is 11 amino acids long. Here the CDR3 DNA reads TGTGCCAGCAGTGAATATCGCGAGCAGTACTTC. Its translation is CASSEYREQYF.

The chain's CDR3 is CASSPQPQMQGTEAFF. In nucleotides, the CDR3 is TGTGCCAGCAGCCCCCAGCCCCAGATGCAGGGCACTGAAGCTTTCTTT. The chain employs TRBV9 and TRBJ1-1; D is possibly TRBD1 (5 bases). Trimming took 4 bases from V and 4 from J, leaving 20 bases between them. There are 16 residues in the CDR3. Germline V gene lookup returns CDR1 SGDLS and CDR2 YYNGEE.

The rearrangement uses TRBV11-2 and TRBJ2-1; 9 bases are shared with TRBD2. V lost 2 bases, J lost 8 bases, and 4 bases stayed unmatched. This CDR3 comprises 14 residues. Germline-derived CDR1 and CDR2 are SGHAT and FQNNGV. CDR3 coding DNA: TGTGCCAGCAGCTTACGACTAGCGGTAGATGAGCAGTTCTTC. Its translation is CASSLRLAVDEQFF.

This chain joins TRBV5-1 and TRBJ1-2; weak D call: TRBD1 (5 bases). The V end was cut by 0 bases, the J end by 8 bases, with 14 bases between. This CDR3 has 14 amino acids. The germline gives CDR1 SGHRS, CDR2 YFSETQ. The CDR3, as DNA: TGCGCCAGCAGCTTGGCCCGGGGCCGGGAGGGCTACACCTTC. Translating gives CASSLARGREGYTF.

V gene TRBV10-2 combines with J gene TRBJ2-1; 7 nucleotides line up with TRBD1. Unmatched junction bases numbered 12, after V lost 4 bases and J lost 6 bases. Germline CDR1 reads WSHSY; CDR2 reads SAAADI. This CDR3 has 16 amino acids. The DNA of the CDR3 is TGCGCCAGCAGTGGATGGGGACAGCAAGGAGGCAATGAGCAGTTCTTC. Amino acid sequence: CASSGWGQQGGNEQFF.

This clone occurred once. The chain recombines TRBV28 with TRBJ2-7, with unresolved D. The CDR3 consists of 12 residues. Trimming took off 4 bases at V and 4 bases at J, with 8 bases between the two ends. Germline V gene lookup returns CDR1 MDHEN and CDR2 SYDVKM. As DNA, the CDR3 is TGTGCCAGCAGTTCGCTCGGGTACGAGCAGTACTTC. Translating gives CASSSLGYEQYF.

The CDR3 reads CASSLGGSNQPQHF. The CDR3 nucleotides read TGCGCCAGCAGCTTGGGAGGTAGCAATCAGCCCCAGCATTTT. This sequence joins TRBV5-1 and TRBJ1-5; D unclear. The ends were cut back, 0 bases at V and 0 bases at J, with 4 bases in the middle. This CDR3 spans 14 amino acids. Germline CDR1 reads SGHRS; CDR2 reads YFSETQ.

The CDR3 nucleotides are TGTGCCAGCAGATACCTAGCGGGAGGTGATTCCTACGAGCAGTACTTC. Amino acids: CASRYLAGGDSYEQYF. This chain joins TRBV6-5 and TRBJ2-7; 11 bases are shared with TRBD2. Germline trimming cut 6 bases from V and 1 base from J; bases unmatched to any gene: 8. This CDR3 comprises 16 residues. Germline V gives CDR1 MNHEY, CDR2 SVGAGI.

The rearrangement links TRBV18 to TRBJ1-3; TRBD1 matches 9 bases. The J segment lost 0 bases and the V segment lost 3 bases, leaving 9 bases of the junction unmatched. CDR1 and CDR2 (germline): KGHSH, LQKENI. This CDR3 is built from 18 residues. DNA of the CDR3: TGTGCCAGCTCACCGACCGGGACAGGGTCCCTCTCTGGAAACACCATATATTTT. It yields the protein CASSPTGTGSLSGNTIYF.

The V gene is TRBV7-2, the J gene TRBJ2-3; D is possibly TRBD2 (6 bases). V was clipped by 8 bases and J by 1 base, with 16 bases between them. The V gene's germline CDR1 is SGHTA and CDR2 FQGNSA. The CDR3 totals 15 residues. The CDR3 loop is CASHWGVAGTDTQYF. The DNA for the CDR3 is TGTGCCAGCCACTGGGGCGTAGCGGGCACAGATACGCAGTATTTT. The variable domain in full, completed from reference TRBV7-2 and TRBJ2-3, reads GAGVSQSPSNKVTEKGKDVELRCDPISGHTALYWYRQSLGQGLEFLIYFQGNSAPDKSGLPSDRFSAERTGGSVSTLTIQRTQQEDSAVYLCASHWGVAGTDTQYFGPGTRLTVL.

In this sample, this clone turned up once. The V and J genes are TRBV16 and TRBJ2-1, with D perhaps matching TRBD2 (5 bases). The CDR3 spans 15 residues. V was pared by 1 base and J by 4 bases, with 11 bases between. The germline gives CDR1 KGHSY, CDR2 FQNENV. CDR3 in DNA: TGTGCCAGCAGCCAATACCAGCGGTCATACAATGAGCAGTTCTTC. Protein: CASSQYQRSYNEQFF.

The CDR3 region is CASSLNWGSTEQYF. In DNA, the CDR3 is TGTGCCAGCAGCTTAAATTGGGGCAGCACCGAGCAGTACTTC. The chain is built from TRBV7-2 and TRBJ2-7, with D possibly being TRBD1 (5 bases). V was pared by 2 bases and J by 6 bases, with 14 bases between. The CDR3 runs 14 residues. Germline V gene data show CDR1 as SGHTA and CDR2 as FQGNSA.

V and J are TRBV7-9 and TRBJ2-7; tentatively, D is TRBD2 (6 bases). CDR3 length equals 13 residues. Germline assignment: CDR1 SEHNR and CDR2 FQNEAQ (reference sequence). Between the trimmed V and J ends, which lost 4 bases and 7 bases, there was a span of 14 bases. CDR3 DNA sequence: TGTGCCAGCAGCTCCCGGGAGCCGAGGGAGCAGTACTTC. It yields the protein CASSSREPREQYF.